This TCR beta chain was obtained from a study of CD8+CD57+ T cells in acquired aplastic anemia. Of note for this clonotype: The antigen remains unidentified. A read error may be the cause here, since a much bigger clone is one base away.

Investigators profiled TCR beta VDJ and CDR3 from genomic DNA template. One entry per CDR3 protein results from TCRdb running MiXCR on the reads. The data contain approximately 270,000 distinct CDR3 sequences, 45% to 70% of them singletons. In germline, CDR1 is MNHEY, CDR2 SVGEGT. The CDR3 sequence is 16 residues long. General study findings and limits: CD8+ Simpson's diversity in patients was not significantly different from that in controls.

The origin of this receptor is a human donor with severe aplastic anemia or a healthy control (not recorded which). Sequencing was performed on sorted CD4+, CD8+, or CD8+CD57+ T cells (not recorded which) from PBMCs. This rearrangement joins TRBV6-2 or TRBV6-3 to TRBJ2-2; 8 bases agree with TRBD1. Here the CDR3 reads CTSSFGQGRDTGELFF. For the CDR3, the DNA is TGTACCAGCAGCTTCGGACAGGGAAGGGACACCGGGGAGCTGTTTTTT.